Listed here are 15 T cell receptor beta chains from one sample, sequenced in a study of cytomegalovirus exposure and HLA in healthy donors. It was with 60 Vbeta and 13 Jbeta primers that the PCR ran. Repertoires were generated with immunoSEQ multiplex PCR, while TCRdb's copy carries only in-frame clones and drops some. The sample shows 210,000 or so clones, just under 80% of them seen only once. The material sequenced was PBMCs. The origin of the receptors is a boy aged 5 to 17 in good health and CMV-seronegative.

The V and J genes are TRBV4-1 and TRBJ1-1; D call uncertain. This CDR3 contains 13 residues. Per germline, CDR1 MGHRA and CDR2 YSYEKL. Trimming removed 0 bases at V and 4 bases at J, with 6 bases between. CDR3 loop: CASSQEQVTEAFF. The CDR3 DNA sequence: TGCGCCAGCAGCCAAGAGCAGGTCACTGAAGCTTTCTTT.

The rearrangement joins TRBV6-5 to TRBJ2-1; 9 bases agree with TRBD2. CDR3 length equals 15 residues. The V gene's germline CDR1 is MNHEY and CDR2 SVGAGI. V was pared by 6 bases and J by 5 bases, with 8 bases of the junction left unmatched. Here the CDR3 reads CASRSGLASHNEQFF. The CDR3 nucleotides are TGTGCCAGCAGATCTGGACTAGCGTCCCACAATGAGCAGTTCTTC.

This clone came up a few times. CDR3 coding DNA: TGTGCCAGTACCATGGGAGCAGATACGCAGTATTTT. Its protein is CASTMGADTQYF. The chain couples TRBV19 to TRBJ2-3; a possible D gene is TRBD2 (5 bases). The germline CDR1 and CDR2 sequences are LNHDA and SQIVND (reference sequence). V was shortened by 7 bases and J by 4 bases, with 9 bases between the two germline ends. This CDR3 region has 12 residues.

The J gene is TRBJ1-5, the V gene TRBV6-5, with 8 positions matching TRBD1. The CDR3 consists of 15 residues. After removal of 7 bases from V and 3 bases from J, the junction contained 8 bases not matched to a gene. The germline gives CDR1 MNHEY, CDR2 SVGAGI. This CDR3 is CASTSGTGFNQPQHF. The CDR3 DNA reads as TGTGCCAGCACCTCCGGGACAGGTTTCAATCAGCCCCAGCATTTT.

The V call is TRBV25-1, the J call TRBJ2-5, with D possibly being TRBD1 (5 bases). Germline CDR1 MGHDK, CDR2 SYGVNS. This CDR3 has 16 residues. V shed 5 bases and J shed 4 bases, with 20 bases lying between them. CDR3 loop: CASSPPGQGIRETQYF. CDR3 DNA: TGTGCCAGCAGTCCCCCCGGGCAGGGAATTCGAGAGACCCAGTACTTC.

A word on this clone: One end of the junction varies from germline; a read error may be responsible. The chain carries TRBV7-9 and TRBJ2-5, with TRBD2 identical over 7 bases. CDR3 length: 12 amino acids. In germline, CDR1 is SEHNR, CDR2 FQNEAQ (reference sequence). The CDR3 region has the DNA TGTGCCAGCAGCTTACCCAACCGGGACTATGACTTC. Protein sequence: CASSLPNRDYDF.

The chain is built from TRBV5-4 and TRBJ2-7, with D perhaps TRBD2 (5 bases). This CDR3 region has 13 residues. V was shortened by 2 bases and J by 2 bases, with 8 bases between the two germline ends. Germline values: CDR1 SGHNT, CDR2 YYREEE (reference sequence). As DNA, the CDR3 is TGTGCCAGCAGCTTAACGGGAACCTACGAGCAGTACTTC. This encodes CASSLTGTYEQYF.

The J gene is TRBJ2-3, the V gene TRBV7-8; 9 bases are a match to TRBD2. Germline trimming cut 5 bases from V and 10 bases from J; bases unmatched to any gene: 16. This CDR3 spans 16 amino acids. In germline, CDR1 is SGHVS, CDR2 FQNEAQ. The DNA of the CDR3 is TGTGCCAGCAGCGCCACGGCGGGAGGGTCCCATAAAGCGCAGTATTTT. This gives the protein CASSATAGGSHKAQYF. The full variable domain, completed using reference TRBV7-8 and TRBJ2-3, is GAGVSQSPRYKVAKRGQDVALRCDPISGHVSLFWYQQALGQGPEFLTYFQNEAQLDKSGLPSDRFFAERPEGSVSTLKIQRTQQEDSAVYLCASSATAGGSHKAQYFGPGTRLTVL.

As to this clone: An end of the junction differs from the germline gene, which may be a read error. This chain connects TRBV6-5 to TRBJ2-1; D may be TRBD2 (7 bases). Germline assignment: CDR1 MNHEY and CDR2 SVGAGI. This CDR3 is built from 12 residues. This CDR3 reads CASRRGRVEEFF. CDR3 sequence (DNA): TGTGCCAGCAGGAGGGGGAGGGTTGAGGAGTTCTTC.

This clone was picked up a small number of times. The chain has TRBV11-3 and TRBJ1-6, with D hard to call. Trimming removed 1 base from V and 7 bases from J, with 11 bases in between. Germline values: CDR1 SGHNT, CDR2 YENEEA. The CDR3 totals 15 residues. CDR3 loop: CASSLAGMKNSPLHF. The DNA of the CDR3 is TGTGCCAGCAGCTTAGCGGGGATGAAAAATTCACCCCTCCACTTT. Drawing the rest from reference TRBV11-3 and TRBJ1-6, the complete variable domain is EAGVVQSPRYKIIEKKQPVAFWCNPISGHNTLYWYLQNLGQGPELLIRYENEEAVDDSQLPKDRFSAERLKGVDSTLKIQPAELGDSAVYLCASSLAGMKNSPLHFGNGTRLTVT.

About this clone itself: The junction and the germline gene differ at one end; a read error may be behind it. The genes are TRBV4-2 and TRBJ2-7, with TRBD2 identical over 13 bases. Per germline, CDR1 LGHNA and CDR2 YNFKEQ. CDR3 length equals 18 residues. The CDR3 here is CASSQAALAGGGTYEQYF. In DNA, the CDR3 is TGTGCCAGCAGTCAAGCGGCACTAGCGGGAGGGGGGACCTACGAGCAGTACTTC.

The chain couples TRBV9 to TRBJ2-6, with D unresolved. The V gene lost 4 bases and the J gene lost 1 base, with 12 bases spanning the gap. Germline CDR1 is SGDLS and CDR2 is YYNGEE. This CDR3 is 16 amino acids long. DNA for the CDR3: TGTGCCAGCAGCCCCCTGGTCGGGTCTGGGGCCAACGTCCTGACTTTC. It yields the protein CASSPLVGSGANVLTF.

This clone was seen only a few times. V and J are TRBV10-1 and TRBJ1-4; no firm D call. CDR3 length equals 15 residues. V was cut by 6 bases and J by 1 base, with 12 bases left in between. Per germline, CDR1 WNHNN and CDR2 SYGVQD (reference sequence). CDR3 amino acids: CASREDCRTNEKLFF. The CDR3 DNA follows: TGCGCCAGCAGGGAGGACTGTAGAACTAATGAAAAACTGTTTTTT.

The chain links TRBV2 to TRBJ2-7, with 10 bases lining up with TRBD2. Germline CDR1 SNHLY, CDR2 FYNNEI. This CDR3 is built from 14 residues. The V segment lost 4 bases and the J segment 3 bases; nucleotides outside the gene matches: 3. The CDR3 DNA sequence: TGTGCCAGCAGTGCCAGGACTAGCGGCTACGAGCAGTACTTC. Translation: CASSARTSGYEQYF. The entire variable domain, with the rest obtained from reference TRBV2 and TRBJ2-7, is as follows: EPEVTQTPSHQVTQMGQEVILRCVPISNHLYFYWYRQILGQKVEFLVSFYNNEISEKSEIFDDQFSVERPDGSNFTLKIRSTKLEDSAMYFCASSARTSGYEQYFGPGTRLTVT.

The chain couples TRBV7-9 to TRBJ1-4; D is uncertain. Germline values: CDR1 SEHNR, CDR2 FQNEAQ (reference sequence). The CDR3 length is 13 residues. Deletions cut 0 bases from V and 8 bases from J, with 7 bases between. CDR3 loop: CASSLAREEKLFF. In DNA form, the CDR3 reads TGTGCCAGCAGCTTAGCTCGAGAGGAAAAACTGTTTTTT.